These T cell receptor beta chains were read from a single sample in a study of T cell responses to AZD1222 COVID-19 vaccine. Sequenced by immunoSEQ multiplex PCR; TCRdb stores in-frame clones only, minus some. The profile shows 50,000 to 75,000 clones, roughly 87% of them singletons. The source material was peripheral blood, sampled 28 days after the second AZD1222 dose. The receptor set was obtained from an adult who received the AZD1222 COVID-19 vaccine. Each CDR3 is given with its conserved first and last residue. Fields, in order: clone size, D gene, J gene, V gene, CDR3 length, CDR3 DNA, CDR3 protein. D genes are given only for firm matches. The size entry is marked missing in some rows and otherwise reads once, few, many or a size class.

clone size: NA; D gene: NA; J gene: TRBJ2-7; V gene: TRBV9; CDR3 length: 13; CDR3 DNA: TGTGCCAGCAGCGGGACGGAGGGAGGCAAGCAGTACTTC; CDR3 protein: CASSGTEGGKQYF
clone size: once; D gene: NA; J gene: TRBJ1-2; V gene: TRBV3-1/TRBV3-2; CDR3 length: 16; CDR3 DNA: TGTGCCAGCAGCCACCGACCAGGCAGGGGTGATCGAGGCTACACCTTC; CDR3 protein: CASSHRPGRGDRGYTF
clone size: NA; D gene: NA; J gene: TRBJ2-4; V gene: TRBV10-2; CDR3 length: 11; CDR3 DNA: TGCGCCAGCAGTGAGCCCGGAGCTCAGTACTTC; CDR3 protein: CASSEPGAQYF
clone size: NA; D gene: NA; J gene: TRBJ2-3; V gene: TRBV29-1; CDR3 length: 13; CDR3 DNA: TGCAGCGTTGTATACAGGGGCACAGATACGCAGTATTTT; CDR3 protein: CSVVYRGTDTQYF
clone size: NA; D gene: TRBD1; J gene: TRBJ1-6; V gene: TRBV19; CDR3 length: 16; CDR3 DNA: TGTGCCAGTAGTCCCCAGGGACAGGGCCCGAATTCACCCCTCCACTTT; CDR3 protein: CASSPQGQGPNSPLHF
clone size: NA; D gene: TRBD1; J gene: TRBJ1-6; V gene: TRBV19; CDR3 length: 15; CDR3 DNA: TGTGCCAGTAGCAGGACAGGGCAGGTTTTTTCACCCCTCCACTTT; CDR3 protein: CASSRTGQVFSPLHF
clone size: NA; D gene: NA; J gene: TRBJ2-3; V gene: TRBV5-5; CDR3 length: 16; CDR3 DNA: TGTGCCAGCAGCTTGGCCAAGTCAGCTACGTCTGATACGCAGTATTTT; CDR3 protein: CASSLAKSATSDTQYF
clone size: NA; D gene: NA; J gene: TRBJ1-2; V gene: TRBV15; CDR3 length: 14; CDR3 DNA: TGTGCCACCAGCAGAGATACAGGGACGGGCGGCTACACCTTC; CDR3 protein: CATSRDTGTGGYTF
clone size: NA; D gene: NA; J gene: TRBJ1-5; V gene: TRBV7-7; CDR3 length: 13; CDR3 DNA: TGTGCTAGCAGCCCGGGGTCCTATCAGCCCCAGCATTTT; CDR3 protein: CASSPGSYQPQHF
clone size: NA; D gene: NA; J gene: TRBJ2-2; V gene: TRBV27; CDR3 length: 16; CDR3 DNA: TGTGCCAGCAGTTTTACCAGGGGGGCGAACACCGGGGAGCTGTTTTTT; CDR3 protein: CASSFTRGANTGELFF
clone size: NA; D gene: NA; J gene: TRBJ2-5; V gene: TRBV11-2; CDR3 length: 14; CDR3 DNA: TGTGCCAGCAGCGGAGGGATCGGCCCAAAGACCCAGTACTTC; CDR3 protein: CASSGGIGPKTQYF
clone size: NA; D gene: NA; J gene: TRBJ1-2; V gene: TRBV9; CDR3 length: 12; CDR3 DNA: TGTGCCAGCAGCCTCGACCGTAGTGGCTACACCTTC; CDR3 protein: CASSLDRSGYTF
clone size: NA; D gene: NA; J gene: TRBJ2-2; V gene: TRBV3-1/TRBV3-2; CDR3 length: 13; CDR3 DNA: TGTGCCAGCAGACAGACGATCACCGGGGAGCTGTTTTTT; CDR3 protein: CASRQTITGELFF
clone size: NA; D gene: NA; J gene: TRBJ2-3; V gene: TRBV5-1; CDR3 length: 16; CDR3 DNA: TGCGCCAGCAGCTACGAAGGGGACCTGGGGACAGATACGCAGTATTTT; CDR3 protein: CASSYEGDLGTDTQYF
clone size: once; D gene: TRBD1; J gene: TRBJ1-2; V gene: TRBV6-2/TRBV6-3; CDR3 length: 13; CDR3 DNA: TGTGCCAGCAGCTTGACAGGGCCCTATGGCTACACCTTC; CDR3 protein: CASSLTGPYGYTF
clone size: NA; D gene: TRBD2; J gene: TRBJ2-1; V gene: TRBV15; CDR3 length: 16; CDR3 DNA: TGTGCCACCAGCAGAGTTTTAGCGGGAGGTCTCAATGAGCAGTTCTTC; CDR3 protein: CATSRVLAGGLNEQFF
clone size: NA; D gene: TRBD1; J gene: TRBJ1-5; V gene: TRBV5-1; CDR3 length: 15; CDR3 DNA: TGCGCCAGCAGCTTGGGGGACAGCGTTCATCAGCCCCAGCATTTT; CDR3 protein: CASSLGDSVHQPQHF
clone size: NA; D gene: NA; J gene: TRBJ2-5; V gene: TRBV18; CDR3 length: 11; CDR3 DNA: TGTGCCAGCTCACCAGGGGGAGCCCAGTACTTC; CDR3 protein: CASSPGGAQYF
clone size: NA; D gene: NA; J gene: TRBJ1-4; V gene: TRBV15; CDR3 length: 16; CDR3 DNA: TGTGCCACCAGCAGAGACATTGCGGCGGCAAATGAAAAACTGTTTTTT; CDR3 protein: CATSRDIAAANEKLFF
clone size: NA; D gene: TRBD2; J gene: TRBJ2-1; V gene: TRBV5-1; CDR3 length: 14; CDR3 DNA: TGCGCCAGCAGCTTAACGGGAGGCGACCCTCCACAGTTCTTC; CDR3 protein: CASSLTGGDPPQFF
clone size: NA; D gene: NA; J gene: TRBJ2-7; V gene: TRBV2; CDR3 length: 13; CDR3 DNA: TGTGCCAGCAAGGTCCAGAGCTCCTACGAGCAGTACTTC; CDR3 protein: CASKVQSSYEQYF
clone size: NA; D gene: NA; J gene: TRBJ1-2; V gene: TRBV2; CDR3 length: 14; CDR3 DNA: TGTGCCAGCAGTGCGACAGGCTTCGACTATGGCTACACCTTC; CDR3 protein: CASSATGFDYGYTF
clone size: NA; D gene: NA; J gene: TRBJ2-3; V gene: TRBV20-1; CDR3 length: 11; CDR3 DNA: TGCAGTGCTCATTTTCCGGATACGCAGTATTTT; CDR3 protein: CSAHFPDTQYF
clone size: NA; D gene: NA; J gene: TRBJ2-7; V gene: TRBV27; CDR3 length: 14; CDR3 DNA: TGTGCCAGCAGTTTATTAGGCCCCAATGGCGAGCAGTACTTC; CDR3 protein: CASSLLGPNGEQYF
clone size: NA; D gene: TRBD2; J gene: TRBJ2-1; V gene: TRBV29-1; CDR3 length: 13; CDR3 DNA: TGCAGCGTTGAAGGGACTAGCGGGGCCCGTGAGTTCTTC; CDR3 protein: CSVEGTSGAREFF
clone size: NA; D gene: NA; J gene: TRBJ1-4; V gene: TRBV30; CDR3 length: 14; CDR3 DNA: TGTGCCTGGAGTTCGGATACAACTAATGAAAAACTGTTTTTT; CDR3 protein: CAWSSDTTNEKLFF
clone size: NA; D gene: NA; J gene: TRBJ2-7; V gene: TRBV11-2; CDR3 length: 14; CDR3 DNA: TGTGCCAGCAGCCCCCCACACTCGGTAGGGGAGCAGTACTTC; CDR3 protein: CASSPPHSVGEQYF
clone size: NA; D gene: TRBD2; J gene: TRBJ2-7; V gene: TRBV12-3/TRBV12-4; CDR3 length: 13; CDR3 DNA: TGTGCCAGCACGCTCGGTGGGGGACTAGCGGTTAACTTC; CDR3 protein: CASTLGGGLAVNF
clone size: NA; D gene: NA; J gene: TRBJ1-3; V gene: TRBV14; CDR3 length: 14; CDR3 DNA: TGTGCCAGCACAAGGGGACTATCTGGAAACACCATATATTTT; CDR3 protein: CASTRGLSGNTIYF
clone size: few; D gene: NA; J gene: TRBJ2-1; V gene: TRBV6-6; CDR3 length: 16; CDR3 DNA: TGTGCCAGCAGTTACCGATCGGACATCTACCCTGATGAGCAGTTCTTC; CDR3 protein: CASSYRSDIYPDEQFF
clone size: NA; D gene: NA; J gene: TRBJ2-2; V gene: TRBV5-4; CDR3 length: 14; CDR3 DNA: TGTGCCAGCAGCTTGGAAGGGAGGACCGGGGAGCTGTTTTTT; CDR3 protein: CASSLEGRTGELFF
clone size: few; D gene: TRBD1; J gene: TRBJ2-7; V gene: TRBV19; CDR3 length: 18; CDR3 DNA: TGTGCCAGTAGTATGGGAGAGGGACAGGGGCTTAACCGGTACGAGCAGTACTTC; CDR3 protein: CASSMGEGQGLNRYEQYF